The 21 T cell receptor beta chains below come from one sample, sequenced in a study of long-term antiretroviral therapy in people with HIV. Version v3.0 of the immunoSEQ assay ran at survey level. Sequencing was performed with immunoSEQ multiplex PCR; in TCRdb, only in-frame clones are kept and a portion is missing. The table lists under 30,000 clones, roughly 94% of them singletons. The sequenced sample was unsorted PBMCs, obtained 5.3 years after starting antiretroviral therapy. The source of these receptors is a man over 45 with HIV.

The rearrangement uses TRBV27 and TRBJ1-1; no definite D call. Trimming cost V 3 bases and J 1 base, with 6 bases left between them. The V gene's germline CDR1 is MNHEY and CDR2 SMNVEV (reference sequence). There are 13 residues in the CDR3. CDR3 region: CASSLDPNTEAFF. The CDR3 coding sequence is TGTGCCAGCAGTTTGGATCCGAACACTGAAGCTTTCTTT.

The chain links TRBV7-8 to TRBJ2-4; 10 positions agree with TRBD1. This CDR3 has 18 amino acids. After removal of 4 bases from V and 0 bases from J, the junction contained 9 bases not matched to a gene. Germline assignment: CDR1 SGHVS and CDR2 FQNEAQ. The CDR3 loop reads CASSYRQGAGVAKNIQYF. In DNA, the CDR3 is TGTGCCAGCAGCTACCGACAGGGGGCAGGCGTAGCCAAAAACATTCAGTACTTC.

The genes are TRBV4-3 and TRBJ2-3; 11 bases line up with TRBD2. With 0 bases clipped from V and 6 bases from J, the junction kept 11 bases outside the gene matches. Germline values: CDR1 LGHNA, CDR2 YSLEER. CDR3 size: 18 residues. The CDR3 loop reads CASSQEPVAGGLGDTQYF. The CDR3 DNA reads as TGCGCCAGCAGCCAAGAACCTGTAGCGGGGGGGCTGGGCGATACGCAGTATTTT.

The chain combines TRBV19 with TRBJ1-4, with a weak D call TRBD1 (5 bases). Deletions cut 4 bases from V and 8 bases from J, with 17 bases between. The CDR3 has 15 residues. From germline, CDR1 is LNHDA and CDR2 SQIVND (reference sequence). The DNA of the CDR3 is TGTGCCAGTAGTACCGGGACCCTCTTGAACGAAAAACTGTTTTTT. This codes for CASSTGTLLNEKLFF.

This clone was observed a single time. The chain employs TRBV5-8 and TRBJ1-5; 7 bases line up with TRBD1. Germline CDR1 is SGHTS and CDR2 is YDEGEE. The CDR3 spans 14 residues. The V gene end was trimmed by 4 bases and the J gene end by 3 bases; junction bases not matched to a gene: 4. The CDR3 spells CASSPTGFNQPQHF. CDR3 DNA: TGTGCCAGCAGCCCGACAGGGTTCAATCAGCCCCAGCATTTT.

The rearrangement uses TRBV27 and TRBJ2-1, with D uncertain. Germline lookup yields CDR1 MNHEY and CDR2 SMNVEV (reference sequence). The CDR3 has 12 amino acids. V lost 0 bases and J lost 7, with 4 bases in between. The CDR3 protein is CASSLSGNEQFF. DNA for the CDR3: TGTGCCAGCAGTTTATCGGGAAATGAGCAGTTCTTC.

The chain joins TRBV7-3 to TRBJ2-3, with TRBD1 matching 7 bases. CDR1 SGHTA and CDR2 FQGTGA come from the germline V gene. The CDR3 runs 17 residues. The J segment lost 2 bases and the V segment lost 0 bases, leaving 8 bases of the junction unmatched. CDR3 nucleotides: TGTGCCAGCAGCTTAACGACGGACAGGTTGTTCACAGATACGCAGTATTTT. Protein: CASSLTTDRLFTDTQYF.

CDR3 amino acids: CAAAGGPRAQHF. CDR3 DNA: TGTGCCGCGGCAGGGGGCCCTCGGGCCCAGCATTTT. The chain employs TRBV28 and TRBJ1-5; TRBD1 matches at 8 bases. V lost 11 bases to trimming and J lost 11 bases; unmatched junction nucleotides: 11. From germline, CDR1 is MDHEN and CDR2 SYDVKM. The CDR3 spans 12 residues. Together with reference TRBV28 and TRBJ1-5, the CDR3 gives the full variable domain: DVKVTQSSRYLVKRTGEKVFLECVQDMDHENMFWYRQDPGLGLRLIYFSYDVKMKEKGDIPEGYSVSREKKERFSLILESASTNQTSMYLCAAAGGPRAQHFGDGTRLSIL.

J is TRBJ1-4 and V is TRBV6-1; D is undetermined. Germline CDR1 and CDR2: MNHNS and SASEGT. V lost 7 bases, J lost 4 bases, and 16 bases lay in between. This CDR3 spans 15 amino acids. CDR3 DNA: TGTGCCAGCACCAATAACCCACTTATTAATGAAAAACTGTTTTTT. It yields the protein CASTNNPLINEKLFF.

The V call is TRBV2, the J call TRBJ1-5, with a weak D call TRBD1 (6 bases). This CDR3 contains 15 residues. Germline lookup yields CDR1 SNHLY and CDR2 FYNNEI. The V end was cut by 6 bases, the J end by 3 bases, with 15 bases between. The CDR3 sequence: CASSRTEEFNQPQHF. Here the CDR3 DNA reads TGTGCCAGCAGCCGGACAGAAGAATTCAATCAGCCCCAGCATTTT.

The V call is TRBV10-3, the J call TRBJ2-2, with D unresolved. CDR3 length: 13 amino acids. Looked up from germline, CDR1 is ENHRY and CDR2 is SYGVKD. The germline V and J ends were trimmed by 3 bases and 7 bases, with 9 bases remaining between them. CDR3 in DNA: TGTGCCATCAGTGAAGGGTTCGTCGGGGAGCTGTTTTTT. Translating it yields CAISEGFVGELFF.

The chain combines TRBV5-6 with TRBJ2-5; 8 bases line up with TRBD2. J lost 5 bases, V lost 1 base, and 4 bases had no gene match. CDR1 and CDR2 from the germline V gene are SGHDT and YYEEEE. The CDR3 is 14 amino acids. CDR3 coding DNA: TGTGCCAGCAGCTTGCGGGGGGGGCTGGAGACCCAGTACTTC. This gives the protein CASSLRGGLETQYF.

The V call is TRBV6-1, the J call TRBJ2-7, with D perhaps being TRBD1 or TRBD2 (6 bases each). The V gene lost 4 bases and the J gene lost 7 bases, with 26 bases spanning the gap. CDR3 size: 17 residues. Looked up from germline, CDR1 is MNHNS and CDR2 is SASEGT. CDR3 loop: CASSGLSGAEPFGEQYF. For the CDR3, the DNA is TGTGCCAGCAGTGGGCTCTCGGGGGCCGAACCCTTCGGGGAGCAGTACTTC.

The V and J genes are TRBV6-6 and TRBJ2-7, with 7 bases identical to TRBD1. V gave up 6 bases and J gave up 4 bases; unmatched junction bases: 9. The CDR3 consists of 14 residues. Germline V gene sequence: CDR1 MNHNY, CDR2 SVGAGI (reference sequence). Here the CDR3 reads CASSPGTAFYEQYF. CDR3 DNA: TGTGCCAGCAGCCCCGGGACAGCCTTTTACGAGCAGTACTTC.

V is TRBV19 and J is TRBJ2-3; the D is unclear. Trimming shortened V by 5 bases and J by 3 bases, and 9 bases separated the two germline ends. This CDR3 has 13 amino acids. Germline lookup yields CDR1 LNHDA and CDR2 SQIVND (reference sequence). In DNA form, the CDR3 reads TGTGCCAGTAGTGGAAGGTTGACAGATACGCAGTATTTT. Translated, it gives CASSGRLTDTQYF.

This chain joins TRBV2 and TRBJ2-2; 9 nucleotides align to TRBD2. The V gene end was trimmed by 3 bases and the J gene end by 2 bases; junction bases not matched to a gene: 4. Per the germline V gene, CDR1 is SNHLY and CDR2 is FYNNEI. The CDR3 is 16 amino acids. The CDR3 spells CASSDKRGDNTGELFF. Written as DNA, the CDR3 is TGTGCCAGCAGTGATAAGCGGGGGGACAACACCGGGGAGCTGTTTTTT. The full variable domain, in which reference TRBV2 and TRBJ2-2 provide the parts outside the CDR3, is EPEVTQTPSHQVTQMGQEVILRCVPISNHLYFYWYRQILGQKVEFLVSFYNNEISEKSEIFDDQFSVERPDGSNFTLKIRSTKLEDSAMYFCASSDKRGDNTGELFFGEGSRLTVL.

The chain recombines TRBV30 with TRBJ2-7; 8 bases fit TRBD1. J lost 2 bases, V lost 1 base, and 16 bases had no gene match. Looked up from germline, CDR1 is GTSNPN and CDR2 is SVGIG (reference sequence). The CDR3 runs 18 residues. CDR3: CAWSAQRLRGQVAYEQYF. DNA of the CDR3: TGTGCCTGGAGTGCCCAACGCCTTCGGGGACAGGTTGCCTACGAGCAGTACTTC.

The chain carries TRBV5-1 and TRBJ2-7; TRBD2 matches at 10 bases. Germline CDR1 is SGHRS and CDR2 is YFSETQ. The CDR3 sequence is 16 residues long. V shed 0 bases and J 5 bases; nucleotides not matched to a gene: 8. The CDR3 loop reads CASSLAPAGGKNEQYF. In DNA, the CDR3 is TGCGCCAGCAGCTTGGCCCCAGCGGGGGGGAAGAACGAGCAGTACTTC.

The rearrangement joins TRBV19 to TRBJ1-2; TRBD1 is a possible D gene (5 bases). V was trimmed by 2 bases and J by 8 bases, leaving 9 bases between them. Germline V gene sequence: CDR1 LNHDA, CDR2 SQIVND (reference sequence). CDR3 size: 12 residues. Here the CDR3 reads CASSIKGPGYTF. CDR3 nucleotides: TGTGCCAGTAGTATAAAGGGACCGGGCTACACCTTC.

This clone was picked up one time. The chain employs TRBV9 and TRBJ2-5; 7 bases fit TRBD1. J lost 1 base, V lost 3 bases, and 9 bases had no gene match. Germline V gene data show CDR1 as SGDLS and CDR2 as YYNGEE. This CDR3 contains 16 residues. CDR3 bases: TGTGCCAGCAGCGCCCGGGACAGTACGACCCAAGAGACCCAGTACTTC. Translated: CASSARDSTTQETQYF. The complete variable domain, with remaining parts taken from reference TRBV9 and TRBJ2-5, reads DSGVTQTPKHLITATGQRVTLRCSPRSGDLSVYWYQQSLDQGLQFLIQYYNGEERAKGNILERFSAQQFPDLHSELNLSSLELGDSALYFCASSARDSTTQETQYFGPGTRLLVL.

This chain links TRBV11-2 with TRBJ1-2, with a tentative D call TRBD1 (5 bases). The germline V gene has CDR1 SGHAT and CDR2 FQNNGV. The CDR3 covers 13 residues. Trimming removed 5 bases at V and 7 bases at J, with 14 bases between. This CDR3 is CASSHGGGVGYTF. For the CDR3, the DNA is TGTGCCAGCAGCCACGGGGGAGGGGTTGGCTACACCTTC.